This paragraph reports one TCR beta chain. Its target is unknown. The source of the sample is a study of monozygotic twins with inflammatory bowel disease. Overall study findings and caveats: Treatment differences in immunosuppression may have added variability to the repertoires of patients. Findings did not support one strong IBD-associated signal or clonotype.

TCRdb re-called the 5' RACE reads, yielding one record per CDR3 amino acid sequence without DNA. In all, the sample yields 200,000 to 250,000 distinct CDR3 sequences. The CDR3 length is 15 residues. This sequence joins TRBV12-3 or TRBV12-4 and TRBJ1-5. This TCR was sampled from a human donor with ulcerative colitis or Crohn's disease, or a healthy co-twin of an affected twin (not recorded which). The sequencing sample was made of blood. This CDR3 reads CASSSVGHSNQPQHF.